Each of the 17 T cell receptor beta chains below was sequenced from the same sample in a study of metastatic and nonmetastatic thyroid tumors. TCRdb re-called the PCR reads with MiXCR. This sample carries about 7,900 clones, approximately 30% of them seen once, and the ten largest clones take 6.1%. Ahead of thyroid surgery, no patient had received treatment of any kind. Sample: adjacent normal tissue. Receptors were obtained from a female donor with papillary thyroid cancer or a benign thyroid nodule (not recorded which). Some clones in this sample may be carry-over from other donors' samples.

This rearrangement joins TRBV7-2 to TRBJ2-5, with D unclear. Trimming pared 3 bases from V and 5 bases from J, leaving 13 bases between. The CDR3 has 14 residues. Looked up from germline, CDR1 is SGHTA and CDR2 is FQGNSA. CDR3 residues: CASSFYNTGETQYF. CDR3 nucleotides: TGTGCCAGCAGCTTCTACAACACCGGGGAGACCCAGTACTTC.

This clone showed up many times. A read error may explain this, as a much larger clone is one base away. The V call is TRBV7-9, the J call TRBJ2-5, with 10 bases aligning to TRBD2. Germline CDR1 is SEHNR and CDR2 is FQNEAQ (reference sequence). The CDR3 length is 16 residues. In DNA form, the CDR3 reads TGTGCCAGCAGCTCCATTAGCGGGGGGCATAGAGAGACCCGGTACTTC. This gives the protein CASSSISGGHRETRYF.

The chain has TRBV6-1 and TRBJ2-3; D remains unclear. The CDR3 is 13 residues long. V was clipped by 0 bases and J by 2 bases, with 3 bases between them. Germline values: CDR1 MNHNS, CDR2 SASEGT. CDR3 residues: CASSEANTDTQYF. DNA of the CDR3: TGTGCCAGCAGTGAAGCGAACACAGATACGCAGTATTTT.

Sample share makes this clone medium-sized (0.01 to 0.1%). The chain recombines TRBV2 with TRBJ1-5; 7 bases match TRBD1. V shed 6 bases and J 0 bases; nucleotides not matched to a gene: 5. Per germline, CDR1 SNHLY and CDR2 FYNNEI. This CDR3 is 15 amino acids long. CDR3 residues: CASSSGQLSNQPQHF. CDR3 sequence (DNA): TGTGCCAGCAGCTCGGGACAGCTTAGCAATCAGCCCCAGCATTTT.

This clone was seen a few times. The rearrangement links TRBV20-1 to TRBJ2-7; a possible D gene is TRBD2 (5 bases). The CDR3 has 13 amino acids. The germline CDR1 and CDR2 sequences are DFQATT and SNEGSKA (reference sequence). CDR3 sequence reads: CSAHSGKSYEQYF. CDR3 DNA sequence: TGCAGCGCTCATTCGGGGAAATCCTACGAGCAGTACTTC.

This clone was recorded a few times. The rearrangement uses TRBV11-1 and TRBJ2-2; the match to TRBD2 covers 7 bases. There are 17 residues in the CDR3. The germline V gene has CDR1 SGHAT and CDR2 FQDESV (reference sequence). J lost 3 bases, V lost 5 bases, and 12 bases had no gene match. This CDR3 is CASSPVATGGDTGELFF. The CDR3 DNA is TGTGCCAGCAGCCCGGTAGCGACGGGAGGTGACACCGGGGAGCTGTTTTTT.

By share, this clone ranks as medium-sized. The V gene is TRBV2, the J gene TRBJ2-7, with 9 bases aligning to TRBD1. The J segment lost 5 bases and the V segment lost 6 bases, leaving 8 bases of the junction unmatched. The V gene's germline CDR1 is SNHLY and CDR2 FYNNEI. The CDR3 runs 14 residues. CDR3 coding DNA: TGTGCCAGCAGGACCACGACAGGGGGTAACGAGCAGTACTTC. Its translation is CASRTTTGGNEQYF.

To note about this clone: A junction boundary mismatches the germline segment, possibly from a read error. The CDR3 spells CARSVEAGGRETQYF. The DNA of the CDR3 is TGTGCCAGAAGCGTGGAAGCGGGGGGGCGGGAGACCCAGTACTTC. The genes are TRBV9 and TRBJ2-5, with 10 bases aligning to TRBD2. Germline V lookup: CDR1 SGDLS, CDR2 YYNGEE. The CDR3 is 15 residues long.

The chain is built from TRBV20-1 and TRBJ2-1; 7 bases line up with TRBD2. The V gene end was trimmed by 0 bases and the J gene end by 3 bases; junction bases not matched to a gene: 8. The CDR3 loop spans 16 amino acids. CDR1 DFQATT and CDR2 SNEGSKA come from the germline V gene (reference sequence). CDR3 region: CSARDVDRTSYNEQFF. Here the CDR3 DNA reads TGCAGTGCTAGAGATGTTGACCGGACTAGCTACAATGAGCAGTTCTTC.

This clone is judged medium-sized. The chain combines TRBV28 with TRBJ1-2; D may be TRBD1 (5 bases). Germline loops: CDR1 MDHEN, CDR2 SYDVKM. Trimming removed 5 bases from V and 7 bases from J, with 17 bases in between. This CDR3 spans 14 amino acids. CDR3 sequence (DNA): TGTGCCAGCAGTACCCAGGGAGGGAAAGGTGGCTACACCTTC. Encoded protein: CASSTQGGKGGYTF.

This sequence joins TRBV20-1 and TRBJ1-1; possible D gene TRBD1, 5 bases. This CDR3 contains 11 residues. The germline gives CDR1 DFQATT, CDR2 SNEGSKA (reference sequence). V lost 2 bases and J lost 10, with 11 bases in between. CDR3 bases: TGCAGTGCTAGACCGGGGCAAAGAGCTTTCTTT. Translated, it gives CSARPGQRAFF.

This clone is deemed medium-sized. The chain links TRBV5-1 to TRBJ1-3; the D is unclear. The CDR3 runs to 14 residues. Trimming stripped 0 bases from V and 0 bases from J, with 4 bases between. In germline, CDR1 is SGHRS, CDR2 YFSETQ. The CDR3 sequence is CASSLEFSGNTIYF. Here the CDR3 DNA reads TGCGCCAGCAGCTTGGAGTTCTCTGGAAACACCATATATTTT.

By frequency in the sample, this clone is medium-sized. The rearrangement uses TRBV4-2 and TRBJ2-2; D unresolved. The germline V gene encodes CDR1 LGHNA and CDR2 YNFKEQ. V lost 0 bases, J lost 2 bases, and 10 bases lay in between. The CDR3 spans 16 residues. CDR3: CASSQDLRTNTGELFF. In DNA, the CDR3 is TGTGCCAGCAGCCAAGATCTCAGGACCAACACCGGGGAGCTGTTTTTT.

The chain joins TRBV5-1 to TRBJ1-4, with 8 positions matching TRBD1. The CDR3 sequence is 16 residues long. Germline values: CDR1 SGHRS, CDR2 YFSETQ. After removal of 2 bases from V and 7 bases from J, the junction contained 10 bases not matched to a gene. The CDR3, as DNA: TGCGCCAGCAGCTTAGGGCAGGGGGCAGGTCGTGAAAAACTGTTTTTT. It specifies CASSLGQGAGREKLFF.

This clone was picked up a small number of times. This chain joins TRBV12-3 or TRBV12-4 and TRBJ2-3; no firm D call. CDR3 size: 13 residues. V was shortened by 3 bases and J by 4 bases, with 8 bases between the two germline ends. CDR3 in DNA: TGTGCCAGCAGTTTTTCCGGATCAGATACGCAGTATTTT. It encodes CASSFSGSDTQYF.

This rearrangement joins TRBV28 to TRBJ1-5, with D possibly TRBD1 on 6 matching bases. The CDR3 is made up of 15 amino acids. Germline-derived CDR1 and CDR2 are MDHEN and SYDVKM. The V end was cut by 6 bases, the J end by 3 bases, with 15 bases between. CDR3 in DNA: TGTGCCAGCAGCAACACAGGGTGGAACAATCAGCCCCAGCATTTT. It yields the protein CASSNTGWNNQPQHF.

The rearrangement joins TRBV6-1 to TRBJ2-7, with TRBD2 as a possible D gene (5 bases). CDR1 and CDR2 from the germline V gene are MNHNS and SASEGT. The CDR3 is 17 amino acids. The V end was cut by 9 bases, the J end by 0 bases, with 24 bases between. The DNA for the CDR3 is TGTGCCAGTAAGCCGGGATTCGGGCTACGCTTCTCCTACGAGCAGTACTTC. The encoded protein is CASKPGFGLRFSYEQYF.